This entry lists 28 T cell receptor beta chains sequenced from one sample in a study of T cell repertoires in cytomegalovirus infection. TCRdb ran MiXCR on the reads and lists one entry per CDR3 protein. The sample holds around 530,000 distinct CDR3 sequences, approximately 17% seen once. Sequences were obtained from CD8+ T cells from PBMCs. The receptors here all came from a human donor in good health (CMV status not recorded). Some clones in this sample may be carry-over from other donors' samples.

This clonotype showed up many times. V is TRBV7-8 and J is TRBJ2-2; D gene uncertain. Between the trimmed V and J ends, which lost 5 bases and 8 bases, there was a span of 15 bases. This CDR3 comprises 14 residues. Germline loops: CDR1 SGHVS, CDR2 FQNEAQ. DNA for the CDR3: TGTGCCAGCAGCCCCCGCGGTTTCTTAGGGGAGCTGTTTTTT. Its protein product is CASSPRGFLGELFF.

Many counts were recorded for this clonotype. As DNA, the CDR3 is TGTGCCAGCAGTTTACCGGACAGGGGAACCTACTTC. Translation: CASSLPDRGTYF. V and J are TRBV28 and TRBJ2-4; 9 positions agree with TRBD1. The length of the CDR3 is 12 residues. Germline lookup yields CDR1 MDHEN and CDR2 SYDVKM. After removal of 2 bases from V and 16 bases from J, the junction contained 6 bases not matched to a gene.

This clonotype is a singleton in its sample. The V and J genes are TRBV5-1 and TRBJ2-1, with 13 bases that match TRBD2. Losses at the gene ends were 4 bases for V and 5 bases for J; bases not matched to a gene: 12. Germline V gene data show CDR1 as SGHRS and CDR2 as YFSETQ. The CDR3 is made up of 18 amino acids. In nucleotides, the CDR3 is TGCGCCAGCAGCCCCAGACTAGCGGGAGGCCCGGCTCACAATGAGCAGTTCTTC. Protein: CASSPRLAGGPAHNEQFF. The entire variable domain, with the rest obtained from reference TRBV5-1 and TRBJ2-1, is as follows: KAGVTQTPRYLIKTRGQQVTLSCSPISGHRSVSWYQQTPGQGLQFLFEYFSETQRNKGNFPGRFSGRQFSNSRSEMNVSTLELGDSALYLCASSPRLAGGPAHNEQFFGPGTRLTVL.

The table lists this clonotype with many counts. The chain joins TRBV7-9 to TRBJ1-2; possibly TRBD1 for D (5 bases). V gave up 3 bases and J gave up 2 bases, with 7 bases separating them. Per the germline V gene, CDR1 is SEHNR and CDR2 is FQNEAQ (reference sequence). The CDR3 extends over 13 amino acids. The CDR3 nucleotides read TGTGCCAGCAGCTTTGGGACGAACTATGGCTACACCTTC. It translates to CASSFGTNYGYTF.

The chain carries TRBV4-1 and TRBJ2-1; TRBD2 aligns across 8 bases. The CDR3 totals 14 residues. V lost 5 bases and J lost 6; bases outside the gene matches: 6. Germline V CDR1 and CDR2: MGHRA, YSYEKL. Here the CDR3 DNA reads TGCGCCAGCAGCGTAACGGGGGGGGCCAATGAGCAGTTCTTC. As protein: CASSVTGGANEQFF.

Only a few counts were recorded for this clonotype. The chain has TRBV14 and TRBJ2-3; 10 bases are shared with TRBD1. The CDR3 consists of 18 residues. V lost 4 bases to trimming and J lost 3 bases; unmatched junction nucleotides: 13. The V gene's germline CDR1 is SGHDN and CDR2 FVKESK. CDR3 coding DNA: TGTGCCAGCAGCCGATCCCAACACGACAGGGGGCCTACAGATACGCAGTATTTT. Protein sequence: CASSRSQHDRGPTDTQYF.

The rearrangement uses TRBV20-1 and TRBJ2-1, with D possibly being TRBD1 or TRBD2 (6 bases each). V was trimmed by 0 bases and J by 5 bases, leaving 14 bases between them. CDR3 size: 15 residues. The germline V gene encodes CDR1 DFQATT and CDR2 SNEGSKA (reference sequence). In nucleotides, the CDR3 is TGCAGTGCTAGAGATGGATGGGGGGCGGACAATGAGCAGTTCTTC. Translating gives CSARDGWGADNEQFF.

The rearrangement joins TRBV10-3 to TRBJ2-1; 9 positions match TRBD1. This CDR3 has 14 residues. Germline-derived CDR1 and CDR2 are ENHRY and SYGVKD. V lost 0 bases and J lost 10; bases outside the gene matches: 4. In DNA, the CDR3 is TGTGCCATCAGTGAGTCTGGACAGGGGAGGGAGCAGTTCTTC. This codes for CAISESGQGREQFF.

CDR3 sequence reads: CASSLTGGTGTEAFF. CDR3 nucleotides: TGTGCCAGCAGCTTAACGGGGGGGACAGGGACTGAAGCTTTCTTT. The J gene is TRBJ1-1, the V gene TRBV7-3; 9 nucleotides agree with TRBD1. Germline V lookup: CDR1 SGHTA, CDR2 FQGTGA. CDR3 size: 15 residues. V gave up 0 bases and J gave up 5 bases; unmatched junction bases: 4. Drawing the rest from reference TRBV7-3 and TRBJ1-1, the complete variable domain is GAGVSQTPSNKVTEKGKYVELRCDPISGHTALYWYRQSLGQGPEFLIYFQGTGAADDSGLPNDRFFAVRPEGSVSTLKIQRTERGDSAVYLCASSLTGGTGTEAFFGQGTRLTVV.

As concerns this clonotype: No conserved phenylalanine or tryptophan ends this CDR3, so it is likely a read error. The gene calls are TRBV7-9 and TRBJ2-1, with TRBD2 as a possible D gene (6 bases). The CDR3 sequence is 14 residues long. Germline V gives CDR1 SEHNR, CDR2 FQNEAQ (reference sequence). V lost 3 bases to trimming and J lost 0 bases, with 6 bases between them. CDR3 sequence reads: CASSFGGSYNEQFY. CDR3 bases: TGTGCCAGCAGCTTCGGGGGCTCCTACAATGAGCAGTTCTAC.

The gene calls are TRBV7-9 and TRBJ1-6; D is uncertain. The CDR3 runs 16 residues. Trimming left V 5 bases short and J 0 bases short, with 11 bases between. Germline assignment: CDR1 SEHNR and CDR2 FQNEAQ (reference sequence). The CDR3 protein is CASSLPGSSYNSPLHF. The CDR3, as DNA: TGTGCCAGCAGCCTCCCTGGGAGCTCCTATAATTCACCCCTCCACTTT.

This clonotype has just a few counts. The chain combines TRBV27 with TRBJ2-2; D is unresolved. The CDR3 runs 13 residues. Trimming removed 0 bases from V and 7 bases from J, with 6 bases in between. CDR1 is MNHEY, CDR2 SMNVEV, per germline (reference sequence). The CDR3 spells CASSLSENGELFF. The CDR3 coding sequence is TGTGCCAGCAGTTTATCTGAGAACGGGGAGCTGTTTTTT.

Here the CDR3 DNA reads TGTGCCAGCGCAACCGGGACAGAGCAGTACTTC. It is translated as CASATGTEQYF. The genes are TRBV27 and TRBJ2-7, with D possibly matching TRBD1 (6 bases). Trimming took 8 bases from V and 7 from J, leaving 12 bases between them. The germline CDR1 and CDR2 sequences are MNHEY and SMNVEV (reference sequence). CDR3 size: 11 residues.

A few counts support this clonotype. CDR3 DNA sequence: TGTGCCAGCAGCTTACCCCAGGGGGCGCGGGACTATGGCTACACCTTC. As protein: CASSLPQGARDYGYTF. The J gene is TRBJ1-2, the V gene TRBV7-9; TRBD1 aligns across 8 bases. From germline, CDR1 is SEHNR and CDR2 FQNEAQ (reference sequence). V lost 2 bases and J lost 3; bases outside the gene matches: 8. The CDR3 consists of 16 residues.

About this clonotype: Compared with germline, one end of the junction differs, possibly owing to a read error. The chain is built from TRBV9 and TRBJ1-5; D unresolved. CDR1 is SGDLS and CDR2 is YYNGEE in the germline V gene. The CDR3 covers 15 residues. The CDR3 here is CSSSVDEGGNQPQHF. The CDR3 DNA sequence: TGTTCCAGCAGCGTAGATGAGGGCGGCAATCAGCCCCAGCATTTT.

This chain connects TRBV7-3 to TRBJ1-1; 8 bases agree with TRBD1. CDR3 length: 13 amino acids. V lost 5 bases, J lost 7 bases, and 6 bases stayed unmatched. The germline gives CDR1 SGHTA, CDR2 FQGTGA. CDR3 amino acids: CASSLEGTGEAFF. CDR3 coding DNA: TGTGCCAGCAGCCTAGAGGGGACAGGTGAAGCTTTCTTT.

This clonotype was detected a few times. The chain uses TRBV12-5 and TRBJ2-1; D uncertain. Trimming took 6 bases from V and 9 from J, leaving 9 bases between them. This CDR3 region has 11 residues. In germline, CDR1 is LGHNT, CDR2 FRNRAP. In DNA, the CDR3 is TGTGCTAGTGGCCCTGGGGTTGAGCAGTTCTTC. It codes for CASGPGVEQFF.

This clonotype was detected a few times. This chain joins TRBV28 and TRBJ1-5; no clear D. This CDR3 is 16 amino acids long. V lost 1 base to trimming and J lost 3 bases, with 13 bases between them. Looked up from germline, CDR1 is MDHEN and CDR2 is SYDVKM. CDR3 loop: CASSLSEGRINQPQHF. For the CDR3, the DNA is TGTGCCAGCAGTTTATCGGAAGGGCGGATCAATCAGCCCCAGCATTTT.

This clonotype was counted a few times. The chain joins TRBV19 to TRBJ2-1, with 8 bases fitting TRBD2. The CDR3 is 16 residues long. Germline values: CDR1 LNHDA, CDR2 SQIVND (reference sequence). Losses at the gene ends were 6 bases for V and 10 bases for J; bases not matched to a gene: 17. This CDR3 reads CASSLGEGLDVWEQFF. The CDR3 nucleotides are TGTGCCAGTAGCCTCGGGGAGGGACTAGATGTCTGGGAGCAGTTCTTC. Complete variable domain (other parts from reference TRBV19 and TRBJ2-1): DGGITQSPKYLFRKEGQNVTLSCEQNLNHDAMYWYRQDPGQGLRLIYYSQIVNDFQKGDIAEGYSVSREKKESFPLTVTSAQKNPTAFYLCASSLGEGLDVWEQFFGPGTRLTVL.

The rearrangement joins TRBV19 to TRBJ2-7, with TRBD1 as a possible D gene (6 bases). The ends were cut back, 5 bases at V and 9 bases at J, with 26 bases in the middle. The CDR3 spans 16 residues. The germline V gene encodes CDR1 LNHDA and CDR2 SQIVND (reference sequence). In DNA, the CDR3 is TGTGCCAGTAGTCCCATCGGACAGATCCGAAGCGAAGGGCAGTACTTC. Translated: CASSPIGQIRSEGQYF.

The chain uses TRBV12-3 or TRBV12-4 and TRBJ1-4; D remains ambiguous. V dropped 6 bases and J dropped 6 bases, with 8 bases sitting between them. This CDR3 has 12 residues. CDR3 amino acids: CASRMRDEKLFF. In nucleotides, the CDR3 is TGTGCCAGCAGAATGCGGGATGAAAAACTGTTTTTT.

The J gene is TRBJ1-1, the V gene TRBV6-5; tentatively, D is TRBD1 (5 bases). Deletions cut 5 bases from V and 5 bases from J, with 15 bases between. Germline V gives CDR1 MNHEY, CDR2 SVGAGI. The CDR3 extends over 14 amino acids. CDR3 in DNA: TGTGCCAGCAGTACAGGTCCTACGGGGACTGAAGCTTTCTTT. Protein sequence: CASSTGPTGTEAFF.

This clonotype was seen a few times. This chain uses TRBV4-1 with TRBJ1-2; D ambiguous. V was pared by 0 bases and J by 9 bases, with 11 bases between. Germline assignment: CDR1 MGHRA and CDR2 YSYEKL. The CDR3 covers 13 residues. CDR3 sequence (DNA): TGCGCCAGCAGCCAAGATCGGGATTATCGCTACACCTTC. Its protein product is CASSQDRDYRYTF.

This clonotype was seen at least ten times. The chain is built from TRBV12-5 and TRBJ2-1, with 13 positions matching TRBD2. The germline CDR1 and CDR2 sequences are LGHNT and FRNRAP. The CDR3 is 18 amino acids. The J segment lost 5 bases and the V segment lost 4 bases, leaving 11 bases of the junction unmatched. CDR3 loop: CASGSFGLAGAPDNEQFF. As DNA, the CDR3 is TGTGCTAGTGGTTCCTTTGGACTAGCGGGAGCTCCTGACAATGAGCAGTTCTTC.

A note on this clonotype: This CDR3 fails to terminate in the conserved phenylalanine or tryptophan, so it likely reflects a read error. V gene TRBV12-3 or TRBV12-4 combines with J gene TRBJ2-7, with TRBD2 as a possible D gene (5 bases). The CDR3 totals 14 residues. V lost 3 bases, J lost 2 bases, and 11 bases lay in between. CDR3 residues: CASSFRRGAYEQYL. CDR3 DNA: TGTGCCAGCAGTTTTCGACGGGGAGCCTACGAGCAGTACTTA.

In its sample, this clonotype was seen a few times. The chain uses TRBV7-9 and TRBJ1-5, with TRBD1 as a possible D gene (6 bases). The CDR3 is 14 amino acids. Trimming took off 5 bases at V and 4 bases at J, with 12 bases between the two ends. Germline V gene sequence: CDR1 SEHNR, CDR2 FQNEAQ (reference sequence). The CDR3 reads CASSPGHFNQPQHF. The CDR3 DNA reads as TGTGCCAGCAGCCCGGGACATTTTAATCAGCCCCAGCATTTT.

This clonotype was detected a few times. V and J are TRBV5-6 and TRBJ2-3, with a tentative D call TRBD2 (6 bases). Trimming removed 4 bases at V and 9 bases at J, with 24 bases between. CDR1 is SGHDT and CDR2 is YYEEEE in the germline V gene. CDR3 length equals 16 residues. CDR3 in amino acids: CASSPTFFSTGETQYF. CDR3 bases: TGTGCCAGCAGCCCTACGTTCTTCTCTACGGGGGAAACGCAGTATTTT.

V gene TRBV27 combines with J gene TRBJ2-5, with 8 bases identical to TRBD2. Germline lookup yields CDR1 MNHEY and CDR2 SMNVEV (reference sequence). J was trimmed by 3 bases and V by 4 bases; bases with no gene match: 10. The CDR3 contains 16 residues. In nucleotides, the CDR3 is TGTGCCAGCAGTTCCCCGGCGGGAGCGGGGGAAGAGACCCAGTACTTC. Translated, it gives CASSSPAGAGEETQYF.